This T cell receptor beta chain was observed in a study of cytomegalovirus exposure and HLA in healthy donors. In the study overall: Researchers previously reported finding more than 100 million unique TCR beta sequences from around 200 million T cells.

V dropped 4 bases and J dropped 0; count of bases not matched to a gene: 5. This CDR3 contains 15 residues. Germline CDR1 and CDR2: LGHNA and YNFKEQ. Vbeta (60) and Jbeta (13) primers were used in the PCR. Sequenced by immunoSEQ multiplex PCR; TCRdb stores in-frame clones only, minus some. The sample carries about 130,000 clones, about two thirds recorded once. Sequenced input: PBMCs. The chain links TRBV4-2 to TRBJ2-7; TRBD2 aligns across 8 bases. The clonotype comes from a man aged 30 to 45 in good health and CMV-seronegative. Here the CDR3 reads CASSPSGSSSYEQYF. In DNA form, the CDR3 reads TGTGCCAGCAGCCCGAGCGGGAGCAGCTCCTACGAGCAGTACTTC.